The sequence of this TCR beta chain was determined in a study of Ad26.COV2.S vaccination and SARS-CoV-2 variants (dated by TCRdb to the early 2020s). General notes on the study: Donors in the vaccine arm were drawn from COV1001, a multicentre, randomized, double-blind, placebo-controlled phase I-IIa trial testing Ad26.COV2.S in healthy adults. The specificity and breadth of SARS-CoV-2-reactive T cell receptors after Ad26.COV2.S vaccination were assessed by TCRbeta repertoire sequencing. Participants in the trial were split at random into five groups of five each, receiving low-dose or high-dose Ad26.COV2.S once or twice, or else placebo on both occasions. Throughout the experiments and outcome assessment, investigators stayed blinded to trial group allocation. A total of around 32 samples were included in the TCR-sequenced set, comprising around 19 Ad26.COV2.S vaccine recipients, 5 placebo recipients and 8 SARS-CoV-2 convalescent individuals. Ad26.COV2.S was given intramuscularly at 5x10^10 or 1x10^11 viral particles, as a single shot or as two shots 56 days apart. Study-level results and caveats: The study lacked the statistical power to compare responses across vaccine doses or regimens. Compared with placebo recipients, Ad26.COV2.S recipients showed higher spike-specific TCR breadth (P = 0.0014). Vaccine and placebo recipients had similar non-spike TCR breadth, a finding consistent with the vaccine containing only spike. It was noted by the authors that total T cell responses may have been underestimated by the TCR breadth and depth analyses. After vaccination, substantial breadth of spike-specific CD8+ and CD4+ T cell responses was reported.

Taken with the paper, the label for treatment or condition translates to: over 15 received Ad26.COV2.S at low or high dose, single or two shots; about five received placebo; per-sample allocation not given. Repertoires of vaccine and placebo recipients were sequenced from samples taken on day 63 after the first injection. In Cohort 1b, about 27 adults aged 18-55 years were enrolled at a single site in Boston, USA, between 29 July and 7 August 2020. Ad26.COV2.S was a replication-incompetent adenovirus type 26 vector expressing a prefusion-stabilized SARS-CoV-2 spike protein from the original Wuhan strain. This clone was detected a few times. Its antigen is unknown. No much larger clone exists at a distance of one base, and base qualities are not known. The immunoSEQ Assay was used to sequence TCRbeta CDR3 regions. After extraction, genomic DNA underwent amplification by bias-controlled multiplex PCR, followed by high-throughput sequencing. As for how the authors treated the data: To quantify the absolute abundance of every unique TCRbeta CDR3 region, sequences were collapsed and filtered. T cell fraction was estimated by normalizing TCRbeta template counts to usable DNA, which was measured by amplifying reference genes present in all nucleated cells. Repertoire TCRs were annotated as SARS-CoV-2-specific by exact matching of V gene, CDR3 amino acid sequence and J gene to a known reactive TCR set. The reference SARS-CoV-2 TCR set came from MIRA and was filtered for enrichment in COVID-19-positive ImmuneCODE repertoires, removing public or cross-reactive TCRs. Using the MIRA antigens, annotated TCRs were further analysed by specific ORF or by position within an ORF. Depth was the summed frequency of annotated unique rearrangements, while breadth was defined as annotated unique rearrangements over total unique productive rearrangements. Two-sided Wilcoxon rank-sum tests were applied when comparing TCR breadth between groups. TCRdb limited this immuneACCESS table to in-frame rearrangements with V and J called. A share of clones is missing; checked studies link under half to unresolved V genes, and the rest is unexplained. V and J calls plus clone size are reproduced from that table; the DNA served to infer D and trimming. This sample is represented by 200,000 to 300,000 clones; around nine tenths of them were singletons. 9.5% to 12% of the sample is taken by the ten largest.

Deletion took 3 bases off V and 9 bases off J, with a span of 3 bases between the germline ends. CDR1 and CDR2, looked up from the germline V gene, are MNHNS and SASEGT. CDR3 length: 10 amino acids, cysteine to phenylalanine. Only the CDR3 DNA stays, 30 bases, in frame from base 1. The sequence derives from a person aged 18-65 years who received the Ad26.COV2.S COVID-19 vaccine or a placebo. Sequences were derived from peripheral blood, sampled in a trial of Ad26.COV2.S vaccine versus placebo. Recombination connected TRBV6-1 to TRBJ1-5, with the D gene not clear enough to name. The DNA sequence is given as TGTGCCAGCAGTGATCCGCCCCAGCATTTT. It encodes CASSDPPQHF.